Listed below are T cell receptor beta chains from one sample, sequenced in a study of graft-versus-host responses after intestinal transplantation. Method: immunoSEQ multiplex PCR; TCRdb's copy keeps in-frame clones and lacks some. The sample lists 55,000 to 70,000 clones; 91% were seen once. The source material was PBMCs, sampled approximately four months after intestinal transplantation. These TCRs come from a human patient who received an intestinal transplant, so some T cells may come from the graft donor. Each CDR3 is given with its conserved first and last residue. The D gene is left open where the match is weak. The size field is filled for only some rows; it gives once, few, many or a size class.

abundance	d_gene	v_gene	j_gene	CDR3nt	CDR3aa
NA	TRBD1	TRBV4-1	TRBJ2-5	TGCGCCAGCAGCCAAGACGCACAGGGGAGAGAGACCCAGTACTTC	CASSQDAQGRETQYF
NA	NA	TRBV5-1	TRBJ2-1	TGCGCCAGCAGCGTCATTCCCGGAGGGAGTATTTACAATGAGCAGTTCTTC	CASSVIPGGSIYNEQFF
NA	NA	TRBV27	TRBJ1-6	TGTGCCAGCAGTTTAATGTCTGGACCGGCTGCCCTCCACTTT	CASSLMSGPAALHF
NA	TRBD2	TRBV5-4	TRBJ2-7	TGTGCCAGCAGCAGTAGCGGGGGGGCTGACGAGCAGTACTTC	CASSSSGGADEQYF
NA	NA	TRBV28	TRBJ1-2	TGTGCCAGCAGTTTATTTACAGGCCTAGACGGCTACACCTTC	CASSLFTGLDGYTF
NA	NA	TRBV19	TRBJ1-2	TGTGCCAGTAGTATAGATCTCCGGGCCTATGGCTACACCTTC	CASSIDLRAYGYTF
NA	NA	TRBV6-1	TRBJ2-7	TGTGCCAGCAGTAGGGTGACCTACGAGCAGTACTTC	CASSRVTYEQYF
NA	NA	TRBV6-5	TRBJ1-1	TGTGCCAGCAGTTACACAACCGGGAGAGCGAACACTGAAGCTTTCTTT	CASSYTTGRANTEAFF
NA	NA	TRBV7-6	TRBJ2-7	TGTGCCAGCAGCCCGGGACCTAACTACGAGCAGTACTTC	CASSPGPNYEQYF
NA	NA	TRBV20-1	TRBJ2-5	TGCAGTGCTAGCTTGGCGGAGACCCAGTACTTC	CSASLAETQYF
NA	NA	TRBV19	TRBJ2-7	TGTGCCAGTAGTCTTTTTGGTAGCGGCTACGAGCAGTACTTC	CASSLFGSGYEQYF
NA	TRBD2	TRBV5-4	TRBJ2-2	TGTGCCAGCAGCTTGGCCGCTGGGTTCATGCGGGGGGAAACCACCGGGGAGCTGTTTTTT	CASSLAAGFMRGETTGELFF
NA	TRBD2	TRBV27	TRBJ2-7	TGTGCCAGCATCCATGCGGGAGGGCCCTACTTC	CASIHAGGPYF
NA	TRBD1	TRBV5-4	TRBJ2-3	TGTGCCAGCAGCTCCCGGAGAGGGACAGACACAGATACGCAGTATTTT	CASSSRRGTDTDTQYF
NA	NA	TRBV2	TRBJ2-7	TGTGCCAGCAGTGGTTTGGAAATGCGCTACGAGCAGTACTTC	CASSGLEMRYEQYF
NA	NA	TRBV5-6	TRBJ2-3	TGTGCCAGCAGCTCAAGCACAGATACGCAGTATTTT	CASSSSTDTQYF
NA	TRBD1	TRBV11-1	TRBJ2-3	TGTGCCAGCAGCCCCGAGACAGGGGTGAGCACAGATACGCAGTATTTT	CASSPETGVSTDTQYF
NA	NA	TRBV7-6	TRBJ2-1	TGTGCCAGCAGCTTACGGGCATACAATGAGCAGTTCTTC	CASSLRAYNEQFF
NA	NA	TRBV28	TRBJ2-7	TGTGCCAGCAGTCCCGAGCGTGAGCTCTACGAGCAGTACTTC	CASSPERELYEQYF
NA	NA	TRBV27	TRBJ2-1	TGTGCCAGCAGTTTTGGAGTAGGCCCTCTGGAGCAGTTCTTC	CASSFGVGPLEQFF
NA	NA	TRBV29-1	TRBJ2-1	TGCAGCGTTGAAATGGTAGAGCAGTTCTTC	CSVEMVEQFF
few	NA	TRBV10-2	TRBJ1-5	TGCGCCAGCAGTGAGTGGGGGGAGCGGCAGCCCCAGCATTTT	CASSEWGERQPQHF